This T cell receptor beta chain comes out of a study of OX40 agonist ivuxolimab in advanced cancers. On this clone: Antigen specificity is unknown.

Assay used: immunoSEQ multiplex PCR; TCRdb lists only in-frame clones, some missing. The sample has around 15,000 clones, roughly three quarters seen once. Patients were ruled out by autoimmune disease history or systemic immunosuppression. Findings and caveats of the study: Among some nonresponders, normalized T-cell clonal expansion was also low. In CD8+ T cells, expanded clones were on average more numerous than in CD4+.

The CDR3 runs to 11 residues. V was pared by 0 bases and J by 9 bases, with 4 bases between. Germline V lookup: CDR1 SGHKS, CDR2 YYEKEE (reference sequence). The source of this sequence is an adult with an advanced solid tumor such as melanoma, head and neck, liver or kidney cancer. The sequences come from CD4+ or CD8+ T cells sorted from blood, collected in a trial of the OX40 agonist ivuxolimab. The chain joins TRBV5-5 to TRBJ2-1, with D hard to call. CDR3 DNA: TGTGCCAGCAGCTTGGCGAGTGAGCAGTTCTTC. It is translated as CASSLASEQFF.